This is a list of T cell receptor beta chains from one sample in a study of PD-L1 blockade in urothelial cancer. Repertoires were generated with immunoSEQ multiplex PCR, while TCRdb's copy carries only in-frame clones and drops some. The repertoire holds about 49,000 clones, with 79% as singletons. The source was PBMCs, collected around atezolizumab (anti-PD-L1) treatment. The receptors shown here come from a man between 65 and 80 years old with urothelial cancer. The conserved cysteine and the conserved F or W are not part of the CDR3 here. Fields, in order: clone size, V gene, CDR3 protein. The size field is filled for only some rows; it gives once, few, many or a size class.

>NA|TRBV30
AWSDSYSNQPQH
>NA|TRBV15
ATSRDRGTGGSEAQY
>NA|TRBV9
ASSVLGTGNYGYT
>NA|TRBV5-1
ASSLGLAATGELF
>NA|TRBV5-1
ASSYAGANYGYT
>NA|TRBV28
ATLTGNQPQH
>few|TRBV11-2
ASSSLRTGPSNTGELF
>NA|TRBV5-1
ASSYDTQAYEQY
>NA|TRBV11-3
ASSPPGRSYEQY
>NA|TRBV10-1
ASGTSGSTDTQY
>NA|TRBV5-1
ASSNPTGTVAKNIQY
>once|TRBV6-1
ASSEAGHDQRGYT
>NA|TRBV5-1
ASSPWGGQETQY
>NA|TRBV5-1
ASSPGGGEKYEQY
>NA|TRBV2
ASSARLRVSSYEQY
>NA|TRBV5-6
ASSPSGSPYNEQF
>NA|TRBV18
ASSPGTGDTGELF
>NA|TRBV14
ASSQYRGATGELF
>NA|TRBV7-8
ASSLALAAAGEQY
>few|TRBV6-5
ASRAGTGNQPQH
>NA|TRBV18
ASSPFQGSYEQY
>NA|TRBV5-1
ASSFRPAGADEQY
>NA|TRBV29-1
SVPSGSSDTQY
>NA|TRBV6-1
ASSGRQGPNTGELF
>NA|TRBV5-1
ASSQGLGSYNEQF
>NA|TRBV6-5
ASSSPAGLHEQY
>NA|TRBV10-1
ASSDKGVYEQY
>once|TRBV7-8
ASSLRVGDRVENQPQH
>NA|TRBV30
AWLRYRGAAYEQY
>NA|TRBV10-1
ASSEGRNAGGYT
>NA|TRBV27
ASSLHPLGLNEQF
>NA|TRBV18
ASSPRSKPYEQY
>NA|TRBV7-3
ASSLGLAVYNEQF
>NA|TRBV28
ASSSFRTGSHTEAF
>NA|TRBV2
ASFLTGVEKLF
>once|TRBV30
AWSFTGGDRGRETQY
>NA|TRBV28
ASRSGQGHNQPQH
>NA|TRBV19
ASMRAGSSYEQY
>NA|TRBV12-5
ASGLGDIEGETQY
>NA|TRBV2
ASSEAGASTGELF
>NA|TRBV29-1
SVFSGLSSYNEQF
>NA|TRBV7-2
ASSLGLGATYEQY
>NA|TRBV18
ASSPKPPGVLDIQY
>NA|TRBV6-6
ASRPGQGKTEAF
>few|TRBV27
ASSWGYTDTQY
>few|TRBV30
ARDMRGYGYT
>once|TRBV19
ASSISEQETQY
>NA|TRBV6-1
AVQTGLAREAF
>few|TRBV18
ASSTTGTGGEQY
>few|TRBV4-1
ASSHGWNTEAF
>few|TRBV5-1
ASSPDPTGDLNSGANVLT
>NA|TRBV5-6
ASSLGQGGNQPQH
>NA|TRBV2
ASSEFEGAIQETQY
>NA|TRBV5-1
ASSLDGLAGQETQY
>NA|TRBV6-1
ASLQGSGELF
>NA|TRBV6-5
ASSPTGGGYT
>NA|TRBV5-1
ASSLGGQAFQETQY